Listed below are T cell receptor beta chains from one sample, sequenced in a study of blood T cell repertoires in COVID-19. Some clones are missing from TCRdb's copy, which holds only in-frame ones; the method was immunoSEQ multiplex PCR. Seen here are some 11,000 clones, roughly 88% observed once, and the top ten hold around 4.4%. Material for sequencing was peripheral blood. The receptors were gathered from a human donor in a cohort sampled during active COVID-19. The CDR3 runs from the conserved cysteine through the conserved F or W. The order of the fields is J gene, clone size, V gene, D gene, CDR3 protein, CDR3 DNA. D genes are given only for firm matches. Part of the rows lack a size; the others show once, few, many or a class for expanded clones.

j_call: TRBJ2-1
clone_size: once
v_call: TRBV5-8
d_call: TRBD2
cdr3_aa: CASSLEFGGSPYNEQFF
cdr3_nt: TGTGCCAGCAGCTTGGAGTTTGGCGGGAGTCCTTACAATGAGCAGTTCTTC

j_call: TRBJ2-7
clone_size: NA
v_call: TRBV11-3
d_call: TRBD2
cdr3_aa: CASSPPGTSSFSGYEQYF
cdr3_nt: TGTGCCAGCAGTCCACCCGGGACTAGCAGTTTTAGTGGCTACGAGCAGTACTTC

j_call: TRBJ2-2
clone_size: NA
v_call: TRBV12-3/TRBV12-4
d_call: NA
cdr3_aa: CASSLVRAGELFF
cdr3_nt: TGTGCCAGCAGTTTAGTCAGGGCCGGGGAGCTGTTTTTT

j_call: TRBJ1-3
clone_size: few
v_call: TRBV27
d_call: NA
cdr3_aa: CATRLGNTIYF
cdr3_nt: TGTGCCACCCGGTTGGGAAACACCATATATTTT

j_call: TRBJ2-1
clone_size: NA
v_call: TRBV7-3
d_call: TRBD1
cdr3_aa: CASSTGQGGSYNEQFF
cdr3_nt: TGTGCCAGCAGCACCGGACAGGGAGGCTCCTACAATGAGCAGTTCTTC

j_call: TRBJ2-1
clone_size: NA
v_call: TRBV7-9
d_call: TRBD2
cdr3_aa: CASSYPEAAGVNEQFF
cdr3_nt: TGTGCCAGCAGCTACCCAGAGGCAGCGGGAGTCAATGAGCAGTTCTTC

j_call: TRBJ2-1
clone_size: NA
v_call: TRBV2
d_call: TRBD1
cdr3_aa: CASRRQGGSYNEQFF
cdr3_nt: TGTGCCAGCAGGCGACAGGGTGGATCCTACAATGAGCAGTTCTTC

j_call: TRBJ2-1
clone_size: NA
v_call: TRBV19
d_call: TRBD2
cdr3_aa: CASSIGGGLNNEQFF
cdr3_nt: TGTGCCAGTAGTATAGGGGGAGGGCTCAACAATGAGCAGTTCTTC

j_call: TRBJ2-3
clone_size: NA
v_call: TRBV25-1
d_call: TRBD2
cdr3_aa: CASSAGLALSTDTQYF
cdr3_nt: TGTGCCAGCAGCGCCGGACTAGCCCTGAGCACAGATACGCAGTATTTT

j_call: TRBJ2-4
clone_size: NA
v_call: TRBV4-2
d_call: NA
cdr3_aa: CASSLEVIATGLPSNIQYF
cdr3_nt: TGTGCCAGCAGTCTTGAAGTGATAGCGACAGGCCTACCGTCAAACATTCAGTACTTC

j_call: TRBJ2-3
clone_size: NA
v_call: TRBV6-5
d_call: NA
cdr3_aa: CASSPGFDPQYF
cdr3_nt: TGTGCCAGCAGCCCCGGGTTTGATCCGCAGTATTTT

j_call: TRBJ1-4
clone_size: NA
v_call: TRBV28
d_call: NA
cdr3_aa: CASEARDEKLFF
cdr3_nt: TGTGCCAGCGAGGCGCGGGATGAAAAACTGTTTTTT

j_call: TRBJ2-3
clone_size: NA
v_call: TRBV19
d_call: NA
cdr3_aa: CASSIRGSADTQYF
cdr3_nt: TGTGCCAGTAGTATACGGGGGAGCGCAGATACGCAGTATTTT

j_call: TRBJ2-1
clone_size: NA
v_call: TRBV5-1
d_call: NA
cdr3_aa: CASSRITDNEQFF
cdr3_nt: TGCGCCAGCAGCCGGATAACAGACAATGAGCAGTTCTTC

j_call: TRBJ1-3
clone_size: NA
v_call: TRBV6-4
d_call: NA
cdr3_aa: CASRPGITTFSGNTIYF
cdr3_nt: TGTGCCAGCAGGCCAGGGATAACCACCTTCTCTGGAAACACCATATATTTT

j_call: TRBJ2-3
clone_size: NA
v_call: TRBV18
d_call: TRBD2
cdr3_aa: CASSSSGRGAGTDTQYF
cdr3_nt: TGTGCCAGCTCTTCTAGCGGGAGGGGAGCCGGCACAGATACGCAGTATTTT

j_call: TRBJ2-3
clone_size: NA
v_call: TRBV5-1
d_call: TRBD1
cdr3_aa: CASSPGQVRTDTQYF
cdr3_nt: TGCGCCAGCAGCCCGGGACAGGTGAGAACAGATACGCAGTATTTT

j_call: TRBJ2-7
clone_size: NA
v_call: TRBV12-3/TRBV12-4
d_call: TRBD2
cdr3_aa: CASTLGGNYEQYF
cdr3_nt: TGTGCCAGCACCCTGGGGGGGAACTACGAGCAGTACTTC

j_call: TRBJ2-2
clone_size: NA
v_call: TRBV5-1
d_call: TRBD1
cdr3_aa: CASRTGAPNTGELFF
cdr3_nt: TGCGCCAGTCGGACAGGGGCACCTAACACCGGGGAGCTGTTTTTT

j_call: TRBJ1-6
clone_size: NA
v_call: TRBV7-2
d_call: TRBD1
cdr3_aa: CASSLDRTGPTLHF
cdr3_nt: TGTGCCAGCAGCTTAGACAGGACAGGGCCCACCCTCCACTTT

j_call: TRBJ2-1
clone_size: once
v_call: TRBV5-1
d_call: TRBD2
cdr3_aa: CASESGGRNEQFF
cdr3_nt: TGCGCCAGTGAATCGGGGGGTAGGAATGAGCAGTTCTTC

j_call: TRBJ2-7
clone_size: NA
v_call: TRBV5-4
d_call: NA
cdr3_aa: CASYDLGAGDFYEQYF
cdr3_nt: TGTGCCAGCTACGACTTGGGGGCGGGAGATTTCTACGAGCAGTACTTC

j_call: TRBJ2-5
clone_size: NA
v_call: TRBV28
d_call: TRBD2
cdr3_aa: CASSLFGLAGSETQYF
cdr3_nt: TGTGCCAGCAGTCTCTTCGGACTAGCGGGGTCGGAGACCCAGTACTTC

j_call: TRBJ1-2
clone_size: NA
v_call: TRBV6-5
d_call: TRBD1
cdr3_aa: CASSSRGLTYGYTF
cdr3_nt: TGTGCCAGCAGCTCCAGGGGGCTTACCTATGGCTACACCTTC

j_call: TRBJ1-1
clone_size: NA
v_call: TRBV25-1
d_call: TRBD1
cdr3_aa: CASSDAPGQGNTEAFF
cdr3_nt: TGTGCCAGCAGTGACGCCCCGGGACAGGGGAACACTGAAGCTTTCTTT

j_call: TRBJ1-2
clone_size: few
v_call: TRBV2
d_call: NA
cdr3_aa: CASSARLGYTF
cdr3_nt: TGTGCCAGCAGTGCCCGTTTGGGCTACACCTTC

j_call: TRBJ2-3
clone_size: NA
v_call: TRBV7-2
d_call: TRBD2
cdr3_aa: CASSPGLAATDTQYF
cdr3_nt: TGTGCCAGCAGCCCGGGACTAGCGGCAACAGATACGCAGTATTTT

j_call: TRBJ1-6
clone_size: NA
v_call: TRBV12-3/TRBV12-4
d_call: NA
cdr3_aa: CASRNGAAPPLHF
cdr3_nt: TGTGCCAGCAGAAATGGGGCAGCTCCACCCCTCCACTTT

j_call: TRBJ2-2
clone_size: NA
v_call: TRBV11-2
d_call: NA
cdr3_aa: CASSLVRSDTGELFF
cdr3_nt: TGTGCCAGCAGCTTAGTTAGATCCGACACCGGGGAGCTGTTTTTT

j_call: TRBJ1-6
clone_size: NA
v_call: TRBV28
d_call: NA
cdr3_aa: CALRGANNSPLHF
cdr3_nt: TGTGCTCTCCGGGGGGCGAATAATTCACCCCTCCACTTT

j_call: TRBJ2-7
clone_size: NA
v_call: TRBV27
d_call: TRBD2
cdr3_aa: CASSLGQGLAAYEQYF
cdr3_nt: TGTGCCAGCAGTTTAGGCCAGGGACTAGCTGCGTACGAGCAGTACTTC

j_call: TRBJ2-7
clone_size: NA
v_call: TRBV19
d_call: NA
cdr3_aa: CASSRAGHPYEQYF
cdr3_nt: TGTGCCAGTAGTAGGGCAGGGCATCCCTACGAGCAGTACTTC

j_call: TRBJ1-1
clone_size: few
v_call: TRBV11-2
d_call: NA
cdr3_aa: CASSSRAGRTEAFF
cdr3_nt: TGTGCCAGCAGCTCCCGGGCAGGGCGCACTGAAGCTTTCTTT

j_call: TRBJ2-1
clone_size: NA
v_call: TRBV7-3
d_call: TRBD2
cdr3_aa: CASSWTSGTYNEQFF
cdr3_nt: TGTGCCAGCAGCTGGACTAGCGGGACATACAATGAGCAGTTCTTC

j_call: TRBJ2-3
clone_size: NA
v_call: TRBV25-1
d_call: TRBD2
cdr3_aa: CASSAGLALSTDTQYF
cdr3_nt: TGTGCCAGCAGTGCAGGACTAGCCCTAAGCACAGATACGCAGTATTTT

j_call: TRBJ2-7
clone_size: NA
v_call: TRBV5-6
d_call: TRBD1
cdr3_aa: CASSYDRAPYEQYF
cdr3_nt: TGTGCCAGCAGCTACGACAGGGCCCCCTACGAGCAGTACTTC

j_call: TRBJ2-5
clone_size: NA
v_call: TRBV5-4
d_call: TRBD2
cdr3_aa: CASSPTSVQETQYF
cdr3_nt: TGTGCCAGCAGCCCGACTAGCGTCCAAGAGACCCAGTACTTC

j_call: TRBJ1-1
clone_size: once
v_call: TRBV5-1
d_call: NA
cdr3_aa: CASSLGSTGEAFF
cdr3_nt: TGCGCCAGCAGCCTTGGGTCAACAGGTGAAGCTTTCTTT

j_call: TRBJ1-2
clone_size: NA
v_call: TRBV18
d_call: NA
cdr3_aa: CASSPGGDNYGYTF
cdr3_nt: TGTGCCAGCTCACCTGGCGGGGACAACTATGGCTACACCTTC

j_call: TRBJ1-1
clone_size: NA
v_call: TRBV9
d_call: NA
cdr3_aa: CASSAETDRAFF
cdr3_nt: TGTGCCAGCAGCGCCGAGACAGATAGAGCTTTCTTT

j_call: TRBJ2-7
clone_size: NA
v_call: TRBV11-2
d_call: TRBD2
cdr3_aa: CASSSSPSGTYEQYF
cdr3_nt: TGTGCCAGCAGCTCCTCCCCTAGCGGGACCTACGAGCAGTACTTC

j_call: TRBJ1-6
clone_size: NA
v_call: TRBV30
d_call: NA
cdr3_aa: CAWHGPRDSPLHF
cdr3_nt: TGTGCCTGGCACGGGCCCAGGGATTCACCCCTCCACTTT

j_call: TRBJ2-3
clone_size: NA
v_call: TRBV7-3
d_call: TRBD2
cdr3_aa: CASSRSGGDTDTQYF
cdr3_nt: TGTGCCAGCAGCAGGAGCGGGGGGGACACAGATACGCAGTATTTT

j_call: TRBJ2-7
clone_size: NA
v_call: TRBV7-9
d_call: NA
cdr3_aa: CASSGRTYEQYF
cdr3_nt: TGTGCCAGCAGCGGGAGAACCTACGAGCAGTACTTC

j_call: TRBJ1-6
clone_size: NA
v_call: TRBV5-1
d_call: TRBD1
cdr3_aa: CASSRSGQGGSPLHF
cdr3_nt: TGCGCCAGCAGCCGATCCGGACAGGGAGGCTCACCCCTCCACTTT

j_call: TRBJ2-7
clone_size: NA
v_call: TRBV2
d_call: TRBD2
cdr3_aa: CASSDRTSGKYEQYF
cdr3_nt: TGTGCCAGCAGTGACCGAACTAGCGGAAAATACGAGCAGTACTTC

j_call: TRBJ2-2
clone_size: NA
v_call: TRBV6-1
d_call: NA
cdr3_aa: CASSEGEPDTGELFF
cdr3_nt: TGTGCCAGCAGTGAAGGTGAACCGGACACCGGGGAGCTGTTTTTT

j_call: TRBJ2-6
clone_size: NA
v_call: TRBV5-1
d_call: TRBD1
cdr3_aa: CASSADLTGGAGANVLTF
cdr3_nt: TGCGCCAGCAGCGCGGACCTGACAGGGGGCGCTGGGGCCAACGTCCTGACTTTC

j_call: TRBJ2-5
clone_size: NA
v_call: TRBV3-1/TRBV3-2
d_call: TRBD2
cdr3_aa: CASRTILATQETQYF
cdr3_nt: TGTGCCAGCAGAACCATACTAGCGACCCAAGAGACCCAGTACTTC

j_call: TRBJ2-7
clone_size: NA
v_call: TRBV6-2/TRBV6-3
d_call: TRBD1
cdr3_aa: CASSDRDRGWNEQYF
cdr3_nt: TGTGCCAGCAGCGACCGGGACAGGGGATGGAACGAGCAGTACTTC

j_call: TRBJ2-2
clone_size: NA
v_call: TRBV4-3
d_call: TRBD2
cdr3_aa: CASSQSGGEFGELFF
cdr3_nt: TGCGCCAGCAGCCAGAGTGGGGGGGAGTTCGGGGAGCTGTTTTTT

j_call: TRBJ1-1
clone_size: NA
v_call: TRBV5-1
d_call: TRBD1
cdr3_aa: CASSLEGQGLNTEAFF
cdr3_nt: TGCGCCAGCAGCTTGGAGGGACAGGGTCTGAACACTGAAGCTTTCTTT